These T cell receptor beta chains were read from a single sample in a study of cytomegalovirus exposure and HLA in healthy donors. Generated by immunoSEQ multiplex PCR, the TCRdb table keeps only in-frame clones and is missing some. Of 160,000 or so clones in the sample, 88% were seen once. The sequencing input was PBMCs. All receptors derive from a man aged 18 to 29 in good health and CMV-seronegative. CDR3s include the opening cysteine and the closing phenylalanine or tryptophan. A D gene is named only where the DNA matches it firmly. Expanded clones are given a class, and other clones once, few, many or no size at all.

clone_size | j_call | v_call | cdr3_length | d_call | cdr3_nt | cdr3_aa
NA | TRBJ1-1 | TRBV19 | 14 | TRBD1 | TGTGCCAGTAAGTACCCGGGACAGGGTACTGAAGCTTTCTTT | CASKYPGQGTEAFF
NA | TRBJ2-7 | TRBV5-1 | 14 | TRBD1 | TGCGCCAGCAGCGCCGGGACAGGGCACTACGAGCAGTACTTC | CASSAGTGHYEQYF
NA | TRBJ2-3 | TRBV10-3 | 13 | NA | TGTGCCATCAGCGGGTCTAGCACAGATACGCAGTATTTT | CAISGSSTDTQYF
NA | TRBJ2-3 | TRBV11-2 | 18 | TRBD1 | TGTGCCAGCAGCTTAGGCGGCAGGGGGTTGGGCGGCACAGATACGCAGTATTTT | CASSLGGRGLGGTDTQYF
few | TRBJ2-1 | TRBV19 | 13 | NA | TGTGCCAGTAGTTCCGGACTAAACAATGAGCAGTTCTTC | CASSSGLNNEQFF
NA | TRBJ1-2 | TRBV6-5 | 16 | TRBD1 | TGTGCCAGCAGTTACTCGTTAAAAAGGGACAGGGGTGGCTACACCTTC | CASSYSLKRDRGGYTF
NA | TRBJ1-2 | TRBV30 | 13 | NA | TGTGCCTGGAGTGATTACAGGGTTCTCGGCTACACCTTC | CAWSDYRVLGYTF
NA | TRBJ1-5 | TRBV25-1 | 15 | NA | TGTGCCAGCAGTGAGGGCCGGTTTAGCAATCAGCCCCAGCATTTT | CASSEGRFSNQPQHF
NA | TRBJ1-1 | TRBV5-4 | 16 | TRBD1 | TGTGCCAGCAGCATAGACAGGGACAATTGGGACACTGAAGCTTTCTTT | CASSIDRDNWDTEAFF
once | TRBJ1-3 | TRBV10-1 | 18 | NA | TGCGCCAGCAGTGAGACGAGGACCCGGGACACCTCTATGAACACCATATATTTT | CASSETRTRDTSMNTIYF
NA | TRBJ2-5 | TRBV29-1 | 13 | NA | TGCAGCGTTGACGGCAGGGTTGCGGAGACCCAGTACTTC | CSVDGRVAETQYF
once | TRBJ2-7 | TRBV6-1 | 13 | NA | TGTGCCAGCAGTGAAGGACCCGGGAGTTTGCAGTACTTC | CASSEGPGSLQYF
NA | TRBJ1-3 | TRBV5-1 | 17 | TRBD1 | TGCGCCAGCAGCCCCGCCGGGACAGGGCAACGTGGAAACACCATATATTTT | CASSPAGTGQRGNTIYF
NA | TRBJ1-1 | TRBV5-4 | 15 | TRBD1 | TGTGCCAGCAGCCTGAGACAGGGGGGGAACACTGAAGCTTTCTTT | CASSLRQGGNTEAFF
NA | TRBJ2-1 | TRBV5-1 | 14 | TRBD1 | TGCGCCAGCAGCAACGGACAGGGTGTAGGTGAGCAGTTCTTC | CASSNGQGVGEQFF
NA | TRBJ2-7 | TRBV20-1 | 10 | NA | TGCAGTGCTAGCGCCGAAGAGAAGTACTTC | CSASAEEKYF
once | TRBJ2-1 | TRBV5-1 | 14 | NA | TGCGCCAGCAGCTCTGGTAGCCCCTACAATGAGCAGTTCTTC | CASSSGSPYNEQFF
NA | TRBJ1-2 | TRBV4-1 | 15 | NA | TGCGCCAGCAGCCAAGATCCTGGGAGGAACTATGGCTACACCTTC | CASSQDPGRNYGYTF
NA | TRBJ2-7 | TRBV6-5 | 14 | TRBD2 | TGTGCCAGCAGTACACTAGCGGGACCCTACGAGCAGTACTTC | CASSTLAGPYEQYF
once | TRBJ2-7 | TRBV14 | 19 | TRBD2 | TGTGCCAGCAGCCAAGATCGCGGCGCTAGCGGGAGGGCCAGGAACGAGCAGTACTTC | CASSQDRGASGRARNEQYF
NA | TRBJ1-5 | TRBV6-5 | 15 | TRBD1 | TGTGCCAGCAGTACGACAGGGGCCAGCAATCAGCCCCAGCATTTT | CASSTTGASNQPQHF
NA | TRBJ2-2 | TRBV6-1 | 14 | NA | TGTGCCAGCAGTGTGTCGGGGAATTCCGGGGAGCTGTTTTTT | CASSVSGNSGELFF
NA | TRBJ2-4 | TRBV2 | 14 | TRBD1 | TGTGCCAGCAGTAACGGACAGGGGGAAAACATTCAGTACTTC | CASSNGQGENIQYF
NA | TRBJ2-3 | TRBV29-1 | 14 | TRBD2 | TGCAGCGGGTTAATAGCGGGAAGCACAGATACGCAGTATTTT | CSGLIAGSTDTQYF
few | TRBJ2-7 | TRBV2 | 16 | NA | TGTGCCAGCAGTGAAGAGTCGCCAGGGGTTGTATGGGAGCAGTACTTC | CASSEESPGVVWEQYF
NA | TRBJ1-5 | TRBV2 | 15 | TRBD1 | TGTGCCAGCAGTGAAGGGGGGGCCAGGGGGCAGCCCCAGCATTTT | CASSEGGARGQPQHF
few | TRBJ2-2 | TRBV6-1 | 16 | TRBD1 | TGTGCCAGCAGTGCTGGGACAGGGGGCGGACCCGGGGAGCTGTTTTTT | CASSAGTGGGPGELFF
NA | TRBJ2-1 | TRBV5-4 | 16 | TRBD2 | TGTGCCAGCAGCCCCTCGGGCGCGGGGGGTCACAATGAGCAGTTCTTC | CASSPSGAGGHNEQFF
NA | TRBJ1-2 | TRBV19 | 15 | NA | TGTGCCAGTAGATCACAGGAGATCGCTAACTATGGCTACACCTTC | CASRSQEIANYGYTF
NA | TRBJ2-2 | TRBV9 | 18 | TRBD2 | TGTGCCAGCAGCGTAGGGGGAGCGGGGTACCGTAACACCGGGGAGCTGTTTTTT | CASSVGGAGYRNTGELFF
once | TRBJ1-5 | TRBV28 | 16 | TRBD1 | TGTGCCAGCAGTTTAGAGGGGACAGGGGGCCGAGAGCCCCAGCATTTT | CASSLEGTGGREPQHF
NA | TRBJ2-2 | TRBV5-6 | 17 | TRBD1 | TGTGCCAGCAGCTTGGGAGGCAGGGGGCTGGACACCGGGGAGCTGTTTTTT | CASSLGGRGLDTGELFF
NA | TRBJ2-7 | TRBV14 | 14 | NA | TGTGCCAGCAGCCAAGAGGACACTTCCTACGAGCAGTACTTC | CASSQEDTSYEQYF
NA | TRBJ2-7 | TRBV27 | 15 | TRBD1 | TGTGCCAGCAGGGTAGCCGGGACAGGAGCCTACGAGCAGTACTTC | CASRVAGTGAYEQYF
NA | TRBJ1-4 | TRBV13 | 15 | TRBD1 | TGTGCCAGCAGCGGAAACAGGGGGACTAATGAAAAACTGTTTTTT | CASSGNRGTNEKLFF
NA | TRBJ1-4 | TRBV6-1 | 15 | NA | TGTGCCAGCAGTGAAGTGAGAAAAACTAATGAAAAACTGTTTTTT | CASSEVRKTNEKLFF
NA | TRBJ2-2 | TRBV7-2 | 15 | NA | TGTGCCAGCAGCTTACGGGGGACTAACACCGGGGAGCTGTTTTTT | CASSLRGTNTGELFF
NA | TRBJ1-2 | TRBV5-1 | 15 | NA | TGCGCCAGCCGCCCGGGACAAACTTCTAACTATGGCTACACCTTC | CASRPGQTSNYGYTF
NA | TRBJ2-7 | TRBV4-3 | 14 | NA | TGCGCCAGCAGCCCGGTTGCTGGTGACTACGAGCAGTACTTC | CASSPVAGDYEQYF
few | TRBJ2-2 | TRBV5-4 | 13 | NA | TGTGCCAGCAGCCGGTCGAACACCGGGGAGCTGTTTTTT | CASSRSNTGELFF
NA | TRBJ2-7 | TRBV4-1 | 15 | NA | TGCGCCAGCAGCCAAGATTACGGTGGTGTGGAGGAGCAGTACTTC | CASSQDYGGVEEQYF
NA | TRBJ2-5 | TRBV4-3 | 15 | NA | TGCGCCAGCAGCCAAGAACGGACAGACTCGGAGACCCAGTACTTC | CASSQERTDSETQYF
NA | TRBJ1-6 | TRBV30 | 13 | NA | TGTGCCTGGAGTGTGGGGGGGTTCTCACCCCTCCACTTT | CAWSVGGFSPLHF
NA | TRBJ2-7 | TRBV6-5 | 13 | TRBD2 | TGTGCCAGCAGTTACCTGGGACTAGGCGAGCAGTACTTC | CASSYLGLGEQYF
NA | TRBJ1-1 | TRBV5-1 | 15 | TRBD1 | TGCGCCAGCGTCCCAGGGGGACAGAAGAACACTGAAGCTTTCTTT | CASVPGGQKNTEAFF
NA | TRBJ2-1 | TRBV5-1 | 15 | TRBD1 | TGCGCCAGCAGCTTGGGGGACAGCTCCTACAATGAGCAGTTCTTC | CASSLGDSSYNEQFF
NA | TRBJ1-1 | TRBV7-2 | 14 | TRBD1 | TGTGCCAGCAGCCTGACAGGGTGGAACACTGAAGCTTTCTTT | CASSLTGWNTEAFF
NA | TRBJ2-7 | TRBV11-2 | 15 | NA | TGTGCCAGCAGCTCCCTAGGGGGGGGGTACTACGAGCAGTACTTC | CASSSLGGGYYEQYF
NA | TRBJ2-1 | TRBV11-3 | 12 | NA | TGTGCCAGCAGCTTTGGGAGCAATGAGCAGTTCTTC | CASSFGSNEQFF
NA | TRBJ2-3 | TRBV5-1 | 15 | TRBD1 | TGCGCCAGCAGCTTGGTTGGGACAGCAGAAGATACGCAGTATTTT | CASSLVGTAEDTQYF
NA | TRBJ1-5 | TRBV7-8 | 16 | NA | TGTGCCAGCACCTCGATGGGGAGAAATAGCAATCAGCCCCAGCATTTT | CASTSMGRNSNQPQHF
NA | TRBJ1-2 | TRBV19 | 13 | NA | TGTGCCAGTTGGCAGGTGTTTGAAGGCGGCTACACCTTC | CASWQVFEGGYTF
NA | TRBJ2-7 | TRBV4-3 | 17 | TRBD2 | TGCGCCAGCCGGCCGGGACTAGCGGGAAACCCGCGCGTGGGGCAGTACTTC | CASRPGLAGNPRVGQYF
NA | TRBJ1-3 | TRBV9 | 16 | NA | TGTGCCAGCAGCGTAGTTAGGACAAAAGTAGGAAACACCATATATTTT | CASSVVRTKVGNTIYF
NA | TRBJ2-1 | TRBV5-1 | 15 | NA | TGCGCCAGCAGCTTGGGAGGGCTGAGTTACAATGAGCAGTTCTTC | CASSLGGLSYNEQFF